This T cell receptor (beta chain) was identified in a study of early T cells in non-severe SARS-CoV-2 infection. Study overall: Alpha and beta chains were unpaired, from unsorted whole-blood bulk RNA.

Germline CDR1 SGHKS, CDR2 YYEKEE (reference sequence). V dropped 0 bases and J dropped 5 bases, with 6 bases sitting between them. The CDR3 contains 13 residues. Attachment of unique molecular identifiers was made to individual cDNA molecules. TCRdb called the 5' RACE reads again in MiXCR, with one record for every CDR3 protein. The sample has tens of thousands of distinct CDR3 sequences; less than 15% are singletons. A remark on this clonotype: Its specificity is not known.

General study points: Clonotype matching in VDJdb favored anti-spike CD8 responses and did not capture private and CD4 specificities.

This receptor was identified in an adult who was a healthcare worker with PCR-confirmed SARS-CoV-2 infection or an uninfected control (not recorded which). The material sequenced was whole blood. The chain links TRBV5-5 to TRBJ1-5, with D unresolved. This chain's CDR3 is CASSLGGYQPQHF. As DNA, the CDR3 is TGTGCCAGCAGCTTGGGTGGGTATCAGCCCCAGCATTTT.